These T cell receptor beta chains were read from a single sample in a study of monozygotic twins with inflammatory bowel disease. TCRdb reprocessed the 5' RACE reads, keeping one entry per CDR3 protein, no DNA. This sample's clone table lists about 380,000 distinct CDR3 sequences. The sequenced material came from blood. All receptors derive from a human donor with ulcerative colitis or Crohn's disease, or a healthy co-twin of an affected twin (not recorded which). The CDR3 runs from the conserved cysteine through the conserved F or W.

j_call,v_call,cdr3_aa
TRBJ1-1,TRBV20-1,CSSGPLREAFF
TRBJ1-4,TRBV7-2,CASSLSLRNEKLFF
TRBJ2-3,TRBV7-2,CASSLARNTDTQYF
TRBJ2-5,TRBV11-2,CASSQKRDRARTQYF
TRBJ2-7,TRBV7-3,CASSLLSGNEQYF
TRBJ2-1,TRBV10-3,CAISQNRGESYNEQFF
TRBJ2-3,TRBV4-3,CASSQRYSTDTQYF
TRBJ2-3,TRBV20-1,CSARVWGQGKYTQYF
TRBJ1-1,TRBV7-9,CASSNNKPGPKTFF
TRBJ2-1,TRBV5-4,CASSLAITSGVTNEQFF
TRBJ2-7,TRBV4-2,CASSLSPWASYEQYF
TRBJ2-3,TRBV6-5,CASIWDRGRPLSTDTQYF
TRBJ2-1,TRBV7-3,CASSLTPASLYNEQFF
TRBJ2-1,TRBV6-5,CASMVAAYNEQFF
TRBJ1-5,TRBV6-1,CASRQLWTGENQPQHF
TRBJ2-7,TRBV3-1,CASSHRWDRVEQYF
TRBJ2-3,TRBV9,CASSFLAIQAGTQYF
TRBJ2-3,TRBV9,CASSVSAGGSTDTQYF
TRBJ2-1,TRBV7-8,CASSLGLSTNVGDEQFF
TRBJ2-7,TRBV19,CASSPPAAPSREQYF
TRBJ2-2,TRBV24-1,CATSDFPQNTGELFF
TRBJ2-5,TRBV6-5,CASRTLQETQYF
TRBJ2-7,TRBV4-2,CASSQSGTSLSSYEQYF
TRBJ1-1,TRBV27,CASSLRGTLGMNTEAFF
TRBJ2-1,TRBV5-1,CASSFQLAGGDNEQFF
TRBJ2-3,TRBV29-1,CSVDRGERTDTQYF
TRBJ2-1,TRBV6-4,CASSRPGLAGGRLYNEQFF
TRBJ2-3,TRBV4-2,CASRGGSLRLSTDTQYF
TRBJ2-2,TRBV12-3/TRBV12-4,CASRPPEGAYTGELFF
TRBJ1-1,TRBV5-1,CASSLVYRNTEAFF
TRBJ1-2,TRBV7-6,CASSLGVGTFYGYTF
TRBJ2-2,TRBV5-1,CASSPQTGMGTGELFF
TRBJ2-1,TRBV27,CASSAWGQGRNNEQFF
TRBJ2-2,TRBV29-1,CSGNIRNTGELFF
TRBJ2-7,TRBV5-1,CASSLFGQGSSYEQYF
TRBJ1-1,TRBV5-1,CASNLLSGTNTEAFF
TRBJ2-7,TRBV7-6,CASSPGPARAHEQYF
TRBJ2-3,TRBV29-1,CSEDEGGTDTQYF
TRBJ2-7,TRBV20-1,CSARVTGPTYEQYF
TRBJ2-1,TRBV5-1,CASSLGQEWGVQFF
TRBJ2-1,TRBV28,CASTANPLSYNEQFF
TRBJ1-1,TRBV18,CASSPDWGDTEAFF
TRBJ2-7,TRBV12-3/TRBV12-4,CASSFAGTGGYEQYF
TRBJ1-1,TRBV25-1,CASSVFGQGVGAEAFF
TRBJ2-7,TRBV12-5,CASGLVGAARDEQYF
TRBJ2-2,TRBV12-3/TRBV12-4,CASGTTNSGQAHSGELFF
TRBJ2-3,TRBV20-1,CSARDQSHRGTDTQYF
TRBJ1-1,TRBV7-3,CASSGYPNTEAFF
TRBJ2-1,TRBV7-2,CASSRGLARLIHNEQFF
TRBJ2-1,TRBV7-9,CASRSQVTGGTGEQFF